This T cell receptor beta chain was sequenced during a study of cytomegalovirus exposure and HLA in healthy donors. Broader study findings: A classifier reportedly called cytomegalovirus status with high sensitivity and specificity. TCR beta chains numbering some 160 were designated cytomegalovirus-associated.

Germline CDR1 SGDLS, CDR2 YYNGEE. The CDR3 is 13 residues long. Trimming removed 4 bases from V and 5 bases from J, with 13 bases in between. This clone was observed once. Its antigen is undetermined. The donors were in the roughly 130-subject validation cohort; that cohort was separate from the roughly 660-subject first cohort. Here immunoSEQ multiplex PCR was the method, and the copy in TCRdb shows in-frame clones only, minus some. The table has 130,000 to 150,000 clones, approximately 90% seen once; the top ten hold 4.5% to 5.5%. This receptor was taken from a man between 18 and 35 years old in good health and CMV-seropositive. Sequencing was performed on PBMCs. The V and J genes are TRBV9 and TRBJ2-7; D is unclear. The CDR3 sequence is CASSPHTADEQYF. DNA for the CDR3: TGTGCCAGCAGCCCCCATACGGCGGACGAGCAGTACTTC.